This is a list of T cell receptor beta chains from one sample in a study of shared clonotypes between healthy human individuals. TCRdb's copy holds only in-frame clones and misses some; the assay was immunoSEQ multiplex PCR. The table shows approximately 740,000 clones, with approximately 79% occurring only once. The sequencing input was memory CD4+ T cells sorted from blood. The receptors were sampled from a woman aged 25 to 39 in good health. Each CDR3 is given with its conserved first and last residue. The D gene is left open where the match is weak. Rows may omit the clone size; those that give it use once, few, many or a size class.

cdr3_nt	cdr3_aa	clone_size	j_call	v_call	d_call
TGTGCCAGCAGCAGACAACTAGCGGGAGGAGACATTCAGTACTTC	CASSRQLAGGDIQYF	-	TRBJ2-4	TRBV7-2	TRBD2
TGTGCCAGCAGCAGTAGCGGGAGAGCTGTAGATACGCAGTATTTT	CASSSSGRAVDTQYF	few	TRBJ2-3	TRBV7-8	TRBD2
TGTGCCAGCAGTTTTATAGCTGGCGCAGAGACCCAGTACTTC	CASSFIAGAETQYF	-	TRBJ2-5	TRBV27	-
TGTGCCAGCAGTCCCATTTTGGTGCGGGAGGGGAATGAGCAGTTCTTC	CASSPILVREGNEQFF	-	TRBJ2-1	TRBV2	TRBD2
TGTGCCAGCAGTGAAGGGAGGACTAGCGGACACAATGAGCAGTTCTTC	CASSEGRTSGHNEQFF	-	TRBJ2-1	TRBV25-1	TRBD2
TGTGCCAGCAGTGAAATTCCAGGGGGCGAGATCAATGAGCAGTTCTTC	CASSEIPGGEINEQFF	few	TRBJ2-1	TRBV2	TRBD1
TGTGCCAGCAGCGAAGGGTCAACCGGGAACGCTGAAGCTTTCTTT	CASSEGSTGNAEAFF	-	TRBJ1-1	TRBV9	-
TGTGCCAGCAGCTTAGGCAGGGGTACCTACGAGCAGTACTTC	CASSLGRGTYEQYF	-	TRBJ2-7	TRBV11-2	-
TGTGCCAGCAGTGGCCGGCACGAGCAGTACTTC	CASSGRHEQYF	-	TRBJ2-7	TRBV2	-
TGTGCCAGCAGCGTAGAAAGGAAAGGGGGACTAGCGGGAGGGCCTTTGCCCTTGGGCAATGAGCAGTTCTTC	CASSVERKGGLAGGPLPLGNEQFF	-	TRBJ2-1	TRBV9	TRBD2
TGTGCCAGCAGCTCAAAGCTAGCGGGAGGGGACGAGCAGTACTTC	CASSSKLAGGDEQYF	-	TRBJ2-7	TRBV7-9	TRBD2
TGTGCCAGCACGACAGTAACCCACGAGCAGTACTTC	CASTTVTHEQYF	-	TRBJ2-7	TRBV25-1	-
TGTGCCAGCAGGATTCAGGGGGCGACGAACACTGAAGCTTTCTTT	CASRIQGATNTEAFF	few	TRBJ1-1	TRBV28	TRBD1
TGTGCCAGCAGTGGGGGCAGACCGAACACTGAAGCTTTCTTT	CASSGGRPNTEAFF	-	TRBJ1-1	TRBV5-6	-
TGTGCCAGCAGTTTTACAGGGGGTCAGGGTGAAGCTTTCTTT	CASSFTGGQGEAFF	-	TRBJ1-1	TRBV7-9	TRBD1